Each of the 21 T cell receptor beta chains below was sequenced from the same sample in a study of T cells in Graves' hyperthyroidism and ophthalmopathy (dated 2019 in TCRdb). The receptor library was made with multiplex PCR. TCRdb shows the sequencer as Illumina HiSeq 2000. The TCR beta CDR3 regions were amplified from the RNA transcripts. For the first round of RT-PCR on the TCR CDR3, the HTBI primer set was used together with the Qiagen OneStep RT-PCR kit. TCRdb trimmed public reads at Q25 via fastp, called clones via MiXCR and kept in-frame beta chains. Records with the same CDR3 protein are collapsed into one entry carrying the most frequent genes and DNA. The sample table lists more than 600,000 distinct CDR3 sequences, around 17% of them with a count of one. Together, the top ten hold 8.4% of the sample. Specimen: blood. These receptors originate from a man between 18 and 29 years old with Graves' hyperthyroidism.

Only a few counts were recorded for this clonotype. One junction end does not reproduce the germline sequence, and a read error may be involved. This rearrangement joins TRBV11-2 to TRBJ1-2; 7 bases fit TRBD1. Germline assignment: CDR1 SGHAT and CDR2 FQNNGV. The CDR3 has 16 amino acids. The CDR3 spells CASSPLNPGGTSMYAF. For the CDR3, the DNA is TGTGCCAGCAGCCCCTTAAACCCAGGGGGGACTTCTATGTACGCCTTC.

This clonotype has ten or more counts. The chain recombines TRBV12-5 with TRBJ1-1, with D unclear. V was shortened by 4 bases and J by 4 bases, with 10 bases between the two germline ends. The CDR3 extends over 13 amino acids. CDR1 is LGHNT and CDR2 is FRNRAP in the germline V gene. The CDR3 nucleotides read TGTGCTAGTGGTTCGAGAGGCTTCACTGAAGCTTTCTTT. As protein: CASGSRGFTEAFF.

A few counts support this clonotype. The V and J genes are TRBV15 and TRBJ1-6; D is ambiguous. The V and J ends lost 0 bases and 0 bases respectively, with 6 bases between them. Germline values: CDR1 LNHNV, CDR2 YYDKDF (reference sequence). The CDR3 totals 16 residues. For the CDR3, the DNA is TGTGCCACCAGCAGAGACAGGCTCTCCTATAATTCACCCCTCCACTTT. Its translation is CATSRDRLSYNSPLHF.

V is TRBV12-5 and J is TRBJ1-1, with TRBD1 matching 7 bases. Germline loops: CDR1 LGHNT, CDR2 FRNRAP. V trimming: 7 bases; J trimming: 3 bases; junction bases outside the gene matches: 8. The CDR3 length is 14 residues. CDR3 region: CASAKGATDTEAFF. The CDR3 DNA reads TGTGCTAGTGCCAAGGGGGCGACCGACACTGAAGCTTTCTTT.

The J gene is TRBJ2-5, the V gene TRBV7-9; D may be TRBD1 or TRBD2 (5 bases each). CDR1 and CDR2 (germline): SEHNR, FQNEAQ (reference sequence). The CDR3 has 15 residues. Trimming left V 5 bases short and J 5 bases short, with 18 bases between. CDR3 bases: TGTGCCAGCAGCCCCGGCCGGCGGTGGGGGGAGACCCAGTACTTC. The encoded protein is CASSPGRRWGETQYF.

This chain joins TRBV7-9 and TRBJ1-4; D unclear. Germline V CDR1 and CDR2: SEHNR, FQNEAQ (reference sequence). The V end lost 11 bases, the J end lost 5 bases, and 15 bases lay between the germline ends. The CDR3 spans 13 residues. CDR3 sequence: CASKLRLNEKLFF. CDR3 sequence (DNA): TGTGCCTCCAAGCTGAGGCTGAATGAAAAACTGTTTTTT.

This clonotype turned up a few times. The chain carries TRBV14 and TRBJ2-1; D gene uncertain. The germline V and J ends were trimmed by 3 bases and 3 bases, with 15 bases remaining between them. The CDR3 is made up of 16 amino acids. Germline V lookup: CDR1 SGHDN, CDR2 FVKESK. The CDR3 sequence: CASSQFVSSFYNEQFF. CDR3 DNA sequence: TGTGCCAGCAGCCAGTTTGTGAGTAGTTTCTACAATGAGCAGTTCTTC.

This clonotype was recorded at least ten times. The chain joins TRBV18 to TRBJ2-1, with D tentatively TRBD2 (6 bases). The CDR3 runs to 15 residues. Trimming left V 4 bases short and J 0 bases short, with 10 bases between. Germline loops: CDR1 KGHSH, CDR2 LQKENI. This chain's CDR3 is CASSQGLVSYNEQFF. As DNA, the CDR3 is TGTGCCAGCTCACAGGGACTTGTCTCCTACAATGAGCAGTTCTTC.

Only a few counts were recorded for this clonotype. V usage is TRBV5-6 and J usage is TRBJ1-3, with D possibly matching TRBD1 (6 bases). The CDR3 consists of 15 residues. CDR1 and CDR2 from the germline V gene are SGHDT and YYEEEE. The V and J ends lost 4 bases and 0 bases respectively, with 11 bases between them. The CDR3 protein is CASSPQGHSGNTIYF. For the CDR3, the DNA is TGTGCCAGCAGCCCACAGGGCCACTCTGGAAACACCATATATTTT.

This clonotype was recorded at least ten times. V and J are TRBV12-3 or TRBV12-4 and TRBJ2-5; D may match TRBD1 or TRBD2 (5 bases each). The CDR3 consists of 12 residues. Trimming removed 7 bases at V and 7 bases at J, with 13 bases between. CDR3 in amino acids: CASIGTSGTQYF. The CDR3 nucleotides are TGTGCCAGCATCGGGACCTCGGGGACCCAGTACTTC.

This clonotype was counted at least ten times. This chain uses TRBV2 with TRBJ2-1; D possibly corresponds to TRBD1 (6 bases). The CDR3 length is 14 residues. With 6 bases removed from V and 3 bases from J, the gap between germline ends came to 12 bases. Germline CDR1 is SNHLY and CDR2 is FYNNEI. The CDR3 region is CASRTYRDYNEQFF. The CDR3, as DNA: TGTGCCAGCAGGACCTACAGGGACTACAATGAGCAGTTCTTC.

This clonotype showed up just a few times. This chain links TRBV30 with TRBJ2-2; 10 bases fit TRBD1. The V and J ends lost 3 bases and 7 bases, in that order; junction bases with no gene match: 5. Germline V gene data show CDR1 as GTSNPN and CDR2 as SVGIG (reference sequence). This CDR3 contains 14 residues. The CDR3 nucleotides read TGTGCCTGGAGGGACAGGGGGGGCCGCGGGGAGCTGTTTTTT. The encoded protein is CAWRDRGGRGELFF.

This clonotype has ten or more counts. J is TRBJ2-1 and V is TRBV6-1; 14 nucleotides match TRBD2. V shed 6 bases and J 0 bases; nucleotides not matched to a gene: 7. CDR1 and CDR2 from the germline V gene are MNHNS and SASEGT. The CDR3 length is 18 residues. The chain's CDR3 is CASSWTSGRWSSYNEQFF. The DNA for the CDR3 is TGTGCCAGCAGCTGGACTAGCGGGAGGTGGAGCTCCTACAATGAGCAGTTCTTC.

This clonotype was counted ten times or more. The V gene is TRBV2, the J gene TRBJ2-2, with TRBD1 matching over 7 bases. The J segment lost 0 bases and the V segment lost 6 bases, leaving 4 bases of the junction unmatched. This CDR3 comprises 15 residues. In germline, CDR1 is SNHLY, CDR2 FYNNEI. CDR3 coding DNA: TGTGCCAGCAGGTCCAGGGGGTCGAACACCGGGGAGCTGTTTTTT. As protein: CASRSRGSNTGELFF.

This clonotype was observed at least ten times. CDR3 sequence: CASSQDRKIGETQYF. In DNA form, the CDR3 reads TGTGCCAGCAGCCAAGATAGAAAGATCGGAGAGACCCAGTACTTC. The rearrangement uses TRBV3-1 and TRBJ2-5; D ambiguous. This CDR3 is 15 amino acids long. The V end was cut by 0 bases, the J end by 4 bases, with 12 bases between. The germline CDR1 and CDR2 sequences are LGHDT and YNNKEL (reference sequence).

V is TRBV20-1 and J is TRBJ2-1, with no clear D. The germline V gene encodes CDR1 DFQATT and CDR2 SNEGSKA (reference sequence). Trimming pared 2 bases from V and 0 bases from J, leaving 14 bases between. The CDR3 consists of 16 residues. DNA of the CDR3: TGCAGTGCTAGAAGGTCGGGCTTGAGCTCCTACAATGAGCAGTTCTTC. Protein product: CSARRSGLSSYNEQFF.

At least ten counts were recorded for this clonotype. The rearrangement links TRBV20-1 to TRBJ2-7; 10 bases fit TRBD2. The CDR3 runs 15 residues. Germline CDR1 and CDR2: DFQATT and SNEGSKA (reference sequence). J gave up 3 bases and V 0 bases, and 5 bases lay outside the gene matches. The CDR3 sequence: CSARDTPSGSYEQYF. The CDR3 DNA reads as TGCAGTGCTAGAGATACGCCTAGCGGGAGCTACGAGCAGTACTTC.

The chain carries TRBV6-2 or TRBV6-3 and TRBJ2-5, with TRBD1 matching 9 bases. CDR1 is MNHEY, CDR2 SVGEGT, per germline. Germline trimming cut 6 bases from V and 9 bases from J; bases unmatched to any gene: 8. This CDR3 is 13 amino acids long. This CDR3 reads CASRMTGGQAQYF. CDR3 DNA sequence: TGTGCCAGCAGGATGACAGGGGGACAGGCCCAGTACTTC.

This clonotype showed up many times. The V gene is TRBV13, the J gene TRBJ2-1, with a weak D call TRBD2 (6 bases). Germline CDR1 reads PRHDT; CDR2 reads FYEKMQ (reference sequence). V lost 5 bases and J lost 12, with 14 bases in between. This CDR3 is 12 amino acids long. DNA of the CDR3: TGTGCCAGCAGCCCCCGGGTCGGGGGGCAGTTCTTC. It is translated as CASSPRVGGQFF.

The rearrangement joins TRBV7-3 to TRBJ2-1; TRBD2 aligns across 11 bases. CDR1 SGHTA and CDR2 FQGTGA come from the germline V gene. The J segment lost 7 bases and the V segment lost 4 bases, leaving 9 bases of the junction unmatched. This CDR3 contains 16 residues. This CDR3 is CASSSGLAALGNEQFF. CDR3 nucleotide sequence: TGTGCCAGCAGCTCGGGACTAGCGGCCCTGGGGAATGAGCAGTTCTTC.

This clonotype was counted a few times. The chain has TRBV7-3 and TRBJ2-1, with TRBD1 matching over 7 bases. Germline V CDR1 and CDR2: SGHTA, FQGTGA. This CDR3 comprises 13 residues. Trimming took 5 bases from V and 5 from J; bases not matched to a gene: 3. CDR3 in DNA: TGTGCCAGCAGCGCCGGACAGGACAATGAGCAGTTCTTC. Protein sequence: CASSAGQDNEQFF.